One T cell receptor beta chain is described in this entry. The antigen remains undetermined. CD4+ T cells from unexposed donors were obtained before the COVID-19 pandemic (2011-2018). Naive and memory CD4+ T cell DNA was deep-sequenced without culture. TCRdb keeps only in-frame clones here, not all; method: immunoSEQ multiplex PCR. The data hold approximately 70,000 clones, with 80% to 95% observed a single time. This specimen comes from a study of CD4 T cells in relation to SARS-CoV-2 and coronaviruses. Study overall: The HLA restriction of the shared crossreactive spike epitopes was mapped. The study's findings and limits: Crossreactivity was assessed only for spike protein, not other viral proteins. Roughly 69% of donors had memory CD4+ clonotypes crossrecognizing SARS-CoV-2 and common cold coronavirus spike.

V lost 4 bases, J lost 5 bases, and 12 bases lay in between. The CDR3 runs 13 residues. Per the germline V gene, CDR1 is SGHNT and CDR2 is YYREEE (reference sequence). The source is a human donor in good health. The sample was naive CD4+ T cells from PBMCs. The subset: naive CD4+ T cells isolated by negative enrichment. The chain couples TRBV5-4 to TRBJ1-1; maybe TRBD1 (5 bases). The CDR3 loop reads CASSGGLGTEAFF. In nucleotides, the CDR3 is TGTGCCAGCAGCGGGGGGTTGGGAACTGAAGCTTTCTTT.